A selection of T cell receptor beta chains follows, all from one sample in a study of T cells in Graves' hyperthyroidism and ophthalmopathy. TCRdb reprocessed the multiplex PCR reads via MiXCR and lists one record per CDR3 protein. The profile covers about 360,000 distinct CDR3 sequences, with about 12% appearing a single time and around a tenth taken by the ten largest. The sample comprised blood. These receptors all stem from a young woman with Graves' hyperthyroidism. Each CDR3 is given with its conserved first and last residue. The D gene is left open where the match is weak. The size of a clone is reported for some rows only, either as once, few or many, or as a class for expanded clones.

size	J	D	V	DNA	CDR3
few	TRBJ1-6	TRBD1	TRBV4-3	TGCGCCAGCAGCCAAGGACAGGGGAATTCACCCCTCCACTTT	CASSQGQGNSPLHF
many	TRBJ2-1	TRBD2	TRBV12-5	TGTGCTAGTGGTTTGGTCGTAGCGGGCGCCTCCTACAATGAGCAGTTCTTC	CASGLVVAGASYNEQFF
few	TRBJ1-1	TRBD1	TRBV18	TGTGCCAGCTCACCGAGCATAGGGGGCGGCGGGAACACTGAAGCTTTCTTT	CASSPSIGGGGNTEAFF
NA	TRBJ2-5	TRBD2	TRBV20-1	TGCAGTGCTAGAGATTCGGGCGGGAGGTCCCAAGAGACCCAGTACTTC	CSARDSGGRSQETQYF
many	TRBJ2-2	TRBD2	TRBV29-1	TGCAGCGTTGAAGGGCGGGAGGGCCTCACCGGGGAGCTGTTTTTT	CSVEGREGLTGELFF
many	TRBJ2-3	NA	TRBV3-1	TGTGCCAGCAGCCCGAGCACGGGACACAGCACAGATACGCAGTATTTT	CASSPSTGHSTDTQYF
many	TRBJ1-5	NA	TRBV15	TGTGCCACCGAGGCAGGGCCGAGCAATCAGCCCCAGCATTTT	CATEAGPSNQPQHF
many	TRBJ2-7	NA	TRBV20-1	TGCAGTGCTCCGGGTAGGGGACCCTACGAGCAGTACTTC	CSAPGRGPYEQYF
many	TRBJ1-1	NA	TRBV5-1	TGCGCCAGCAGCTTAGGACAGTTGGCTGAAGCTTTCTTT	CASSLGQLAEAFF
few	TRBJ2-1	NA	TRBV4-3	TGCGCCAGCAGCCAAGATTACGGGGGGCTCGGCTACAATGAGCAGTTCTTC	CASSQDYGGLGYNEQFF
many	TRBJ1-5	NA	TRBV11-2	TGTGCCAGCAGCTTGCAGGAAAATCAGCCCCAGCATTTT	CASSLQENQPQHF
many	TRBJ2-7	TRBD1	TRBV5-1	TGTGCCAGCAGCCTCGGACAGGGGGGCGAGCAGTACTTC	CASSLGQGGEQYF
NA	TRBJ2-7	NA	TRBV2	TGTGCCAGCAGTGGGTGGTACGAGCAGTGCTTC	CASSGWYEQCF
many	TRBJ1-1	TRBD1	TRBV5-6	TGTGCCAGCATCCAGGGTGGCAGGGGGCACAACACTGAAGCTTTCTTT	CASIQGGRGHNTEAFF
many	TRBJ2-1	NA	TRBV7-9	TGTGCCAGCAGCCCGGGGCTATATGAGCAGTTCTTC	CASSPGLYEQFF
many	TRBJ2-5	NA	TRBV6-1	TGTGCCAGCAGTGAAGTCTGGGGTTGGGAGACCCAGTACTTC	CASSEVWGWETQYF
many	TRBJ1-4	NA	TRBV20-1	TGCAGTGCTCCGCAGGGAGGACGTGAAAAACTGTTTTTT	CSAPQGGREKLFF
NA	TRBJ1-1	TRBD1	TRBV6-1	TGTGCCAGCAGTGCCAGGGGGCCCGACACTGAAGCTTTCTTT	CASSARGPDTEAFF
many	TRBJ2-7	NA	TRBV9	TGTGCCAGCAGCGTTGGCGGTAGCGGGACAGTCTTTCACGAGCAGTACTTC	CASSVGGSGTVFHEQYF
many	TRBJ1-5	NA	TRBV24-1	TGTGCCACCAGTGATTCTGGCCAGGACAGCAGCCAGCCCCAGCATTTT	CATSDSGQDSSQPQHF
many	TRBJ2-3	NA	TRBV9	TGTGCCAGCAGCGTAGGGGCAGGGGGGACAGATACGCAGTATTTT	CASSVGAGGTDTQYF
many	TRBJ2-3	NA	TRBV2	TGTGCCACCCTACCCCGGTGGCCCATGGGTGGAGATACGCAGTATTTT	CATLPRWPMGGDTQYF
many	TRBJ1-3	NA	TRBV28	TGTGCCAGCAGTCATCGGACAAACAAAGGGGCTAGAAACACCATATATTTT	CASSHRTNKGARNTIYF